The 27 T cell receptor beta chains in this list originate from one sample, sequenced in a study of T cell changes during pregnancy in multiple sclerosis. Profiling relied on immunoSEQ multiplex PCR, and the TCRdb table lists in-frame clones only, not all of them. The sample consists of approximately 100,000 clones, over 85% of them appearing once. This material consisted of peripheral blood, taken in the second trimester of pregnancy. The receptors here all came from a female donor with multiple sclerosis, enrolled in a pregnancy study.

This chain joins TRBV21-1 and TRBJ1-4; TRBD1 is the table's D call and was not checked against the DNA. TRBV21-1 is a documented pseudogene. CDR3 length equals 17 residues. In DNA, the CDR3 is TGTGCCAGCCCCCCTCGGACAGGCTATGCAACTAATGAAAAACTGTTTTTT. Translated, it gives CASPPRTGYATNEKLFF.

CDR3 DNA: TGTGCCAGCAGCTTGGGCCCGGGAGGAGGTGAAAAACTGTTTTTT. The encoded protein is CASSLGPGGGEKLFF. The chain joins TRBV5-5 to TRBJ1-4; D unclear. Germline CDR1 and CDR2: SGHKS and YYEKEE (reference sequence). This CDR3 is built from 15 residues. Trimming stripped 0 bases from V and 7 bases from J, with 13 bases between.

This clone was detected once. The chain has TRBV2 and TRBJ2-3, with TRBD2 matching over 9 bases. Germline CDR1 SNHLY, CDR2 FYNNEI. The ends lost 6 bases at V and 2 bases at J; junction bases unmatched: 3. The CDR3 extends over 14 amino acids. CDR3 loop: CASSPSGATDTQYF. CDR3 sequence (DNA): TGTGCCAGCAGCCCTAGCGGGGCCACAGATACGCAGTATTTT.

This chain links TRBV5-1 with TRBJ1-2; D gene uncertain. Germline V lookup: CDR1 SGHRS, CDR2 YFSETQ. Trimming pared 4 bases from V and 1 base from J, leaving 14 bases between. This CDR3 has 15 residues. CDR3 sequence reads: CASSPQLGLNYGYTF. The CDR3 DNA follows: TGCGCCAGCAGCCCGCAACTGGGCCTTAACTATGGCTACACCTTC.

This chain links TRBV28 with TRBJ1-1; TRBD1 matches at 7 bases. Trimming cost V 6 bases and J 4 bases; bases outside gene matches: 11. The CDR3 extends over 15 amino acids. The V gene's germline CDR1 is MDHEN and CDR2 SYDVKM. CDR3 nucleotides: TGTGCCAGCAGCAAGGCTAGACAGGGACCCACTGAAGCTTTCTTT. Translated, it gives CASSKARQGPTEAFF.

This sequence joins TRBV7-2 and TRBJ1-1; 8 bases align to TRBD1. Germline V gives CDR1 SGHTA, CDR2 FQGNSA. V shed 0 bases and J 11 bases; nucleotides not matched to a gene: 8. CDR3 length equals 14 residues. The CDR3 here is CASSLALAGGGAFF. The CDR3 coding sequence is TGTGCCAGCAGCTTAGCCTTGGCAGGGGGCGGGGCTTTCTTT.

The rearrangement joins TRBV18 to TRBJ2-1, with 7 positions matching TRBD1. The CDR3 runs to 14 residues. The V gene end was trimmed by 5 bases and the J gene end by 8 bases; junction bases not matched to a gene: 9. Per the germline V gene, CDR1 is KGHSH and CDR2 is LQKENI. The CDR3 DNA sequence: TGTGCCAGCTCAACGAACTATCAGGGGGATGAGCAGTTCTTC. It yields the protein CASSTNYQGDEQFF.

CDR3 DNA sequence: TGTGCCAGCAGTTTTGGTCAGGGGGCAAACTATGGCTACACCTTC. As protein: CASSFGQGANYGYTF. This sequence joins TRBV27 and TRBJ1-2; TRBD1 matches 8 bases. Germline V gene sequence: CDR1 MNHEY, CDR2 SMNVEV (reference sequence). V lost 3 bases, J lost 2 bases, and 5 bases stayed unmatched. The CDR3 sequence is 15 residues long.

The rearrangement joins TRBV25-1 to TRBJ2-7, with no clear D. CDR3 length: 14 residues. V was trimmed by 6 bases and J by 2 bases, leaving 14 bases between them. Germline V gives CDR1 MGHDK, CDR2 SYGVNS. The CDR3 spells CASRGRGTTYEQYF. DNA for the CDR3: TGTGCCAGCAGGGGTCGAGGCACTACCTACGAGCAGTACTTC.

The V gene is TRBV2, the J gene TRBJ2-3; TRBD2 matches 10 bases. The CDR3 has 17 amino acids. The germline gives CDR1 SNHLY, CDR2 FYNNEI. Trimming removed 6 bases from V and 3 bases from J; junction bases left unmatched: 12. The CDR3, as DNA: TGTGCCAGCAGGGTCTCGAGTAGCGGGGGGTGGACAGATACGCAGTATTTT. Protein product: CASRVSSSGGWTDTQYF.

The chain recombines TRBV30 with TRBJ2-7; 10 nucleotides match TRBD2. Germline CDR1 reads GTSNPN; CDR2 reads SVGIG (reference sequence). The junction had 14 bases not matched to a gene; V was cut back by 3 bases and J by 9 bases. The CDR3 has 15 amino acids. CDR3 sequence: CAWSSGLLAGVGQYF. In DNA form, the CDR3 reads TGTGCCTGGAGCTCGGGCCTCCTAGCGGGAGTGGGGCAGTACTTC.

The V call is TRBV5-4, the J call TRBJ2-1, with 7 bases matching TRBD2. J gave up 7 bases and V 4 bases, and 8 bases lay outside the gene matches. CDR3 length: 14 residues. Germline values: CDR1 SGHNT, CDR2 YYREEE (reference sequence). The CDR3 region is CASSPRDSGNEQFF. CDR3 bases: TGTGCCAGCAGCCCCCGGGATAGCGGGAATGAGCAGTTCTTC. Variable domain in full (rest from reference TRBV5-4 and TRBJ2-1): ETGVTQSPTHLIKTRGQQVTLRCSSQSGHNTVSWYQQALGQGPQFIFQYYREEENGRGNFPPRFSGLQFPNYSSELNVNALELDDSALYLCASSPRDSGNEQFFGPGTRLTVL.

The V gene is TRBV10-3, the J gene TRBJ1-2, with D maybe TRBD1 (6 bases). CDR3 length: 14 residues. CDR1 ENHRY and CDR2 SYGVKD come from the germline V gene. V was clipped by 2 bases and J by 3 bases, with 10 bases between them. CDR3 DNA: TGTGCCATCAGTGAGGCGGGGGGCGACTATGGCTACACCTTC. Protein sequence: CAISEAGGDYGYTF.

This rearrangement joins TRBV9 to TRBJ1-2, with TRBD1 as a possible D gene (5 bases). The V end was cut by 3 bases, the J end by 4 bases, with 10 bases between. Germline CDR1 SGDLS, CDR2 YYNGEE. CDR3 size: 13 residues. The DNA of the CDR3 is TGTGCCAGCAGCGACAGGTTCGCCTATGGCTACACCTTC. Translated: CASSDRFAYGYTF.

The chain combines TRBV7-9 with TRBJ1-5; D is unclear. V dropped 1 base and J dropped 2 bases, with 9 bases sitting between them. The CDR3 extends over 15 amino acids. In germline, CDR1 is SEHNR, CDR2 FQNEAQ (reference sequence). The CDR3 DNA is TGTGCCAGCAGCTTAGAGGGAGCAGGCAATCAGCCCCAGCATTTT. Encoded protein: CASSLEGAGNQPQHF.

The V call is TRBV5-1, the J call TRBJ2-2, with D unresolved. Trimming pared 4 bases from V and 2 bases from J, leaving 9 bases between. The CDR3 totals 14 residues. The germline V gene has CDR1 SGHRS and CDR2 YFSETQ. The CDR3 nucleotides read TGCGCCAGCAGCCCCTCTAGTAACACCGGGGAGCTGTTTTTT. Its translation: CASSPSSNTGELFF.

The chain uses TRBV18 and TRBJ1-4, with D hard to call. The CDR3 extends over 13 amino acids. From germline, CDR1 is KGHSH and CDR2 LQKENI. The V end lost 3 bases, the J end lost 9 bases, and 11 bases lay between the germline ends. The chain's CDR3 is CASSPNEGKKLFF. The CDR3 DNA follows: TGTGCCAGCTCACCGAATGAGGGTAAAAAACTGTTTTTT.

The gene calls are TRBV7-2 and TRBJ2-1; 8 bases fit TRBD1. The CDR3 is 15 amino acids. J gave up 3 bases and V 3 bases, and 4 bases lay outside the gene matches. The germline gives CDR1 SGHTA, CDR2 FQGNSA. The CDR3 nucleotides are TGTGCCAGCAGCTTCGACAGGGGATTCTACAATGAGCAGTTCTTC. It encodes CASSFDRGFYNEQFF.

This rearrangement joins TRBV6-1 to TRBJ1-1; maybe TRBD1 (5 bases). The V gene lost 3 bases and the J gene lost 1 base, with 15 bases spanning the gap. The CDR3 is made up of 16 amino acids. CDR1 MNHNS and CDR2 SASEGT come from the germline V gene. The CDR3 loop is CASSDWVGAKNTEAFF. The DNA of the CDR3 is TGTGCCAGCAGTGATTGGGTAGGGGCGAAGAACACTGAAGCTTTCTTT.

The chain joins TRBV15 to TRBJ1-1, with a possible D match to TRBD1 (5 bases). Per germline, CDR1 LNHNV and CDR2 YYDKDF (reference sequence). V was cut by 5 bases and J by 1 base, with 11 bases left in between. The CDR3 is made up of 14 amino acids. The CDR3 spells CATSWAGQNTEAFF. CDR3 bases: TGTGCCACCAGCTGGGCAGGGCAGAACACTGAAGCTTTCTTT.

The gene calls are TRBV19 and TRBJ2-3; 8 bases align to TRBD1. Germline CDR1 and CDR2: LNHDA and SQIVND (reference sequence). Trimming removed 5 bases from V and 3 bases from J; junction bases left unmatched: 4. There are 14 residues in the CDR3. CDR3 loop: CASSSTGVTDTQYF. CDR3 bases: TGTGCCAGTAGTTCGACAGGGGTGACAGATACGCAGTATTTT.

This chain connects TRBV19 to TRBJ1-2; TRBD1 matches at 9 bases. With V trimmed by 5 bases and J by 7 bases, 11 bases remained unmatched. Germline V gives CDR1 LNHDA, CDR2 SQIVND (reference sequence). The CDR3 consists of 15 residues. The DNA of the CDR3 is TGTGCCAGTAGTTTAACGGGACAGGGTACTTTTGGCTACACCTTC. Amino acid sequence: CASSLTGQGTFGYTF.

The chain carries TRBV6-1 and TRBJ1-2, with TRBD1 as a possible D gene (5 bases). Germline lookup yields CDR1 MNHNS and CDR2 SASEGT. This CDR3 region has 15 residues. Trimming took 5 bases from V and 0 from J, leaving 13 bases between them. The CDR3 nucleotides read TGTGCCAGCAGTAGACAGCCTCTTTCTAACTATGGCTACACCTTC. Its translation: CASSRQPLSNYGYTF.

CDR3 coding DNA: TGTGCCAGCAGCTTAGTAGGGCTAGCTTACGAGCAGTACTTC. Residues: CASSLVGLAYEQYF. The chain recombines TRBV13 with TRBJ2-7, with D possibly TRBD2 on 5 matching bases. The CDR3 contains 14 residues. Germline V CDR1 and CDR2: PRHDT, FYEKMQ (reference sequence). The ends were cut back, 1 base at V and 4 bases at J, with 11 bases in the middle. Full variable domain (remainder filled in from reference TRBV13 and TRBJ2-7): AAGVIQSPRHLIKEKRETATLKCYPIPRHDTVYWYQQGPGQDPQFLISFYEKMQSDKGSIPDRFSAQQFSDYHSELNMSSLELGDSALYFCASSLVGLAYEQYFGPGTRLTVT.

The chain recombines TRBV7-2 with TRBJ2-3; D is undetermined. The CDR3 length is 15 residues. Per the germline V gene, CDR1 is SGHTA and CDR2 is FQGNSA. V dropped 2 bases and J dropped 5 bases, with 14 bases sitting between them. CDR3 loop: CASSLNGVSQDTQYF. CDR3 nucleotide sequence: TGTGCCAGCAGCTTAAATGGAGTTTCCCAAGATACGCAGTATTTT.

The chain couples TRBV27 to TRBJ1-2, with TRBD1 identical over 7 bases. There are 15 residues in the CDR3. CDR1 and CDR2 from the germline V gene are MNHEY and SMNVEV (reference sequence). The J segment lost 5 bases and the V segment lost 0 bases, leaving 6 bases of the junction unmatched. The CDR3 here is CASSLSGTADYGYTF. The CDR3 nucleotides are TGTGCCAGCAGTTTATCCGGGACAGCAGATTATGGCTACACCTTC.

V gene TRBV5-4 combines with J gene TRBJ2-1; 7 bases match TRBD1. The germline gives CDR1 SGHNT, CDR2 YYREEE (reference sequence). This CDR3 comprises 15 residues. V was clipped by 0 bases and J by 5 bases; unmatched bases: 5. CDR3 region: CASSLDRDSNNEQFF. As DNA, the CDR3 is TGTGCCAGCAGCTTGGACCGGGACAGTAACAATGAGCAGTTCTTC.